This T cell receptor (beta chain) was captured by sequencing in a study of blood T cell repertoires in COVID-19. For the study at large: The United States, Italy and Spain supplied acute and convalescent COVID-19 samples. Sources were T cells, B-cell-depleted T cells, or PBMCs; the material itself was cDNA or gDNA.

Per the authors' pipeline: Counts of nucleated cells, estimated from reference gene primer amplification, were obtained. The assay was immunoSEQ multiplex PCR, and TCRdb's table has in-frame clones only and misses some. V and J calls and clone size are given by that table; D and trimming were obtained from the DNA. Counted here are about 110,000 clones, about four fifths occurring once; the ten biggest clones make up about 4.5%. CDR1 and CDR2 (germline): MNHEY, SVGAGI. Trimming stripped 0 bases from V and 1 base from J, with 10 bases between. The CDR3 covers 15 residues. This receptor was identified in a man in his 70s with acute or convalescent COVID-19. V is TRBV6-5 and J is TRBJ2-7, with D unresolved. Sequencing was carried out using peripheral blood. CDR3: CASSYSSGGSYEQYF. The CDR3 DNA reads TGTGCCAGCAGTTACTCGTCTGGCGGTTCCTACGAGCAGTACTTC.